Detailed here is one TCR beta chain. Its matching antigen is unknown. CDR1 is LNHNV and CDR2 is YYDKDF in the germline V gene (reference sequence). V lost 4 bases to trimming and J lost 1 base; unmatched junction nucleotides: 14. The CDR3 has 18 amino acids. These data belong to a study of cytomegalovirus exposure and HLA in healthy donors. Study-level background: Previous work identified roughly 120 million unique TCR beta sequences from 200 million or so T cells. Study-wide points: Compared with the roughly 700-donor mean, an Asian-associated ancestry cluster reportedly had fewer N-insertions, according to a later analysis. In a later analysis, TCR beta V- and J-gene trimming showed a link to a missense DCLRE1C variant.

Primers: 60 Vbeta forward and 13 Jbeta reverse. Sequenced by immunoSEQ multiplex PCR; TCRdb stores in-frame clones only, minus some. The table lists around 130,000 clones, 75% to 80% of them singletons. This receptor was taken from a woman aged 55-69 years in good health and CMV-seronegative. This rearrangement joins TRBV15 to TRBJ2-7, with 9 bases matching TRBD1. The sample comprised PBMCs. The CDR3 reads CATSTYPRTGESSYEQYF. The CDR3 bases are TGTGCCACCAGCACATACCCCCGGACAGGGGAAAGTTCCTACGAGCAGTACTTC.